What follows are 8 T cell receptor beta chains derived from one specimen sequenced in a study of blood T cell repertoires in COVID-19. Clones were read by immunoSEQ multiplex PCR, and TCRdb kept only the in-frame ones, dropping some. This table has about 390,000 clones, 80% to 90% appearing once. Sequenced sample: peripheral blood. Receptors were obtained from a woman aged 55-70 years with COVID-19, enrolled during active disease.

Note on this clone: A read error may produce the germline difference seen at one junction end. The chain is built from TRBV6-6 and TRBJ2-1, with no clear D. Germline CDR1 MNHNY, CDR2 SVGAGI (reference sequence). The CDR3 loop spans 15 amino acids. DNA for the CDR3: TGTGCCACCAGTGGCGGTGCAGTCTCCTACAATGAGCAGTTCTTC. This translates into CATSGGAVSYNEQFF.

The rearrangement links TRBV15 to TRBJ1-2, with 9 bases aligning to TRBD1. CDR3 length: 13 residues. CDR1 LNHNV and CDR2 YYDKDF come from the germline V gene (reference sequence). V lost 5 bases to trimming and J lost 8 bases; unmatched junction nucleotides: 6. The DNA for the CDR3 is TGTGCCACCAGCGGGACAGGGCCCGACGGCTACACCTTC. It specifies CATSGTGPDGYTF.

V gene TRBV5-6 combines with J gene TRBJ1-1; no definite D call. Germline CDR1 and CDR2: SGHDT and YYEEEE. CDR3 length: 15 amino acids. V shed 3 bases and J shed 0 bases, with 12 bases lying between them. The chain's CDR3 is CASSSPEFMNTEAFF. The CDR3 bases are TGTGCCAGCAGCTCCCCCGAGTTCATGAACACTGAAGCTTTCTTT.

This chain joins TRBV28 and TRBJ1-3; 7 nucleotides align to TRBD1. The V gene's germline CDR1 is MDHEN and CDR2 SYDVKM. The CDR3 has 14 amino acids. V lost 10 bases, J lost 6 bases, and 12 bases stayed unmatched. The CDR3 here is CATAGGLTLNTIYF. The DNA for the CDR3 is TGTGCCACCGCAGGGGGATTGACCTTAAACACCATATATTTT.

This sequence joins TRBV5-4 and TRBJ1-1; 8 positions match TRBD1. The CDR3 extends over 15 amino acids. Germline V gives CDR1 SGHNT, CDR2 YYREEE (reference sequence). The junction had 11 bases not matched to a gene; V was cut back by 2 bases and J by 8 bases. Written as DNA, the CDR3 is TGTGCCAGCAGCTTAGTCGCAGGGGGCGTCCCCGAAGCTTTCTTT. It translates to CASSLVAGGVPEAFF. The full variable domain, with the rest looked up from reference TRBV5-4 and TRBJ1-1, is ETGVTQSPTHLIKTRGQQVTLRCSSQSGHNTVSWYQQALGQGPQFIFQYYREEENGRGNFPPRFSGLQFPNYSSELNVNALELDDSALYLCASSLVAGGVPEAFFGQGTRLTVV.

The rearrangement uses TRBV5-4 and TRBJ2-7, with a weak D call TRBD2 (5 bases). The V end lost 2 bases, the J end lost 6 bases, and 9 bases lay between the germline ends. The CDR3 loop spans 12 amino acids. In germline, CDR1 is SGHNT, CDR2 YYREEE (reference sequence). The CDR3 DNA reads TGTGCCAGCAGCTTTAGCGCTCCCGAGCAGTACTTC. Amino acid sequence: CASSFSAPEQYF.

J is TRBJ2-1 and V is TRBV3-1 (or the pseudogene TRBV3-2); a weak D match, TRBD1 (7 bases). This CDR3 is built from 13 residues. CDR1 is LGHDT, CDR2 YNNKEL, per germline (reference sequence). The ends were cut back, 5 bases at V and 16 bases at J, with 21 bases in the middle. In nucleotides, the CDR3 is TGTGCCAGCAGCTCGACAGGGCGGGGTCCTTTCTTCTTC. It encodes CASSSTGRGPFFF.

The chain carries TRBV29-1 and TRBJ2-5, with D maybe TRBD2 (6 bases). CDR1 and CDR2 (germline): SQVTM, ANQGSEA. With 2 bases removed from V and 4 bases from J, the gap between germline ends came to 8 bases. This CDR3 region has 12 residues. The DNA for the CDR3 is TGCAGCGTTGAAAGGGGACTAGAGACCCAGTACTTC. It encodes CSVERGLETQYF.